The 10 T cell receptor beta chains presented below share a single source sample, sequenced in a study of shared clonotypes between healthy human individuals (dated by TCRdb to about 2020). To prepare the library, the immunoSEQ multiplex PCR assay was applied. Held by TCRdb, this immuneACCESS table contains in-frame sequences only and omits some clones. Under half of the omission traces to an unresolved V gene where checked; the cause of the rest is unknown. This sample comprises about 710,000 clones, more than 70% of them detected only once. The ten largest make up 1.5% to 2% of the sample. The sequencing sample was made of memory CD4+ T cells sorted from blood. In light of the paper, this sample's cell subset or site label describes: CD45RA-negative fraction. These receptors all come from a woman between 25 and 40 years old in good health.

The chain is built from TRBV28 and TRBJ2-5, with a possible D match to TRBD2 (6 bases). Germline V gene lookup returns CDR1 MDHEN and CDR2 SYDVKM. Trimming took 2 bases from V and 4 from J, leaving 17 bases between them. There are 16 residues in the CDR3. CDR3 coding DNA: TGTGCCAGCAGTTTACTTGCGGGAATCGCCCGAGAGACCCAGTACTTC. This sequence encodes CASSLLAGIARETQYF.

This chain connects TRBV5-6 to TRBJ1-2, with 9 bases that match TRBD1. This CDR3 has 14 residues. The J segment lost 3 bases and the V segment lost 5 bases, leaving 5 bases of the junction unmatched. CDR1 is SGHDT and CDR2 is YYEEEE in the germline V gene. This CDR3 is CASRRTGADYGYTF. The CDR3 nucleotides read TGTGCCAGCAGGAGGACAGGGGCTGACTATGGCTACACCTTC.

The J gene is TRBJ2-5, the V gene TRBV27; TRBD2 might be the D (6 bases). The V gene's germline CDR1 is MNHEY and CDR2 SMNVEV (reference sequence). This CDR3 contains 14 residues. The V and J ends lost 6 bases and 2 bases respectively, with 13 bases between them. The CDR3 spells CASRPPGLQETQYF. CDR3 coding DNA: TGTGCCAGCAGGCCACCGGGACTTCAAGAGACCCAGTACTTC.

The J gene is TRBJ1-2, the V gene TRBV14; D is undetermined. Germline V gene lookup returns CDR1 SGHDN and CDR2 FVKESK. Trimming shortened V by 2 bases and J by 1 base, and 5 bases separated the two germline ends. This CDR3 has 13 residues. The CDR3 loop reads CASSQSFNYGYTF. Written as DNA, the CDR3 is TGTGCCAGCAGCCAATCCTTTAACTATGGCTACACCTTC.

For this clone: This same CDR3 is encoded by further DNA sequences in the sample. The J gene is TRBJ2-1, the V gene TRBV5-4; 9 nucleotides match TRBD2. The CDR3 covers 16 residues. Losses at the gene ends were 0 bases for V and 1 base for J; bases not matched to a gene: 2. Germline CDR1 SGHNT, CDR2 YYREEE (reference sequence). The CDR3, as DNA: TGTGCCAGCAGCTTGGATCTAGCGGGGTCCTACAATGAGCAGTTCTTC. Its protein product is CASSLDLAGSYNEQFF. Looking up the rest from reference TRBV5-4 and TRBJ2-1 gives the full variable domain: ETGVTQSPTHLIKTRGQQVTLRCSSQSGHNTVSWYQQALGQGPQFIFQYYREEENGRGNFPPRFSGLQFPNYSSELNVNALELDDSALYLCASSLDLAGSYNEQFFGPGTRLTVL.

The CDR3 DNA reads TGTGCCAGCAGCTCCGCACGGTACACCGGGGAGCTGTTTTTT. Its protein product is CASSSARYTGELFF. The chain uses TRBV7-9 and TRBJ2-2; D unresolved. There are 14 residues in the CDR3. V gave up 4 bases and J gave up 3 bases, with 9 bases separating them. CDR1 is SEHNR, CDR2 FQNEAQ, per germline (reference sequence).

This chain connects TRBV5-1 to TRBJ1-2; the D is unclear. CDR1 SGHRS and CDR2 YFSETQ come from the germline V gene. The length of the CDR3 is 12 residues. Deletions cut 3 bases from V and 8 bases from J, with 11 bases between. DNA of the CDR3: TGCGCCAGCAGCTCGACCGTTCGCGGCTACACCTTC. Amino acids: CASSSTVRGYTF.

V is TRBV6-5 and J is TRBJ1-3; D perhaps matches TRBD1 (6 bases). Trimming removed 6 bases from V and 2 bases from J, with 14 bases in between. The CDR3 contains 15 residues. The V gene's germline CDR1 is MNHEY and CDR2 SVGAGI. CDR3 protein: CASSPGTNPGNTIYF. DNA of the CDR3: TGTGCCAGCAGCCCCGGGACAAACCCTGGAAACACCATATATTTT.

This clone came up many times. Here the CDR3 DNA reads TGTGCCAGCTTGTTGGGGGGGCAAGAGACCCAGTACTTC. This codes for CASLLGGQETQYF. The V and J genes are TRBV2 and TRBJ2-5, with 7 positions matching TRBD2. Germline-derived CDR1 and CDR2 are SNHLY and FYNNEI. This CDR3 is 13 amino acids long. With V trimmed by 8 bases and J by 2 bases, 5 bases remained unmatched.

The CDR3 here is CASSPIVAGGDTQYF. The DNA for the CDR3 is TGTGCCAGCAGCCCTATCGTAGCGGGAGGAGATACGCAGTATTTT. The V and J genes are TRBV28 and TRBJ2-3; TRBD2 aligns across 10 bases. The CDR3 covers 15 residues. J was trimmed by 5 bases and V by 6 bases; bases with no gene match: 8. In germline, CDR1 is MDHEN, CDR2 SYDVKM.